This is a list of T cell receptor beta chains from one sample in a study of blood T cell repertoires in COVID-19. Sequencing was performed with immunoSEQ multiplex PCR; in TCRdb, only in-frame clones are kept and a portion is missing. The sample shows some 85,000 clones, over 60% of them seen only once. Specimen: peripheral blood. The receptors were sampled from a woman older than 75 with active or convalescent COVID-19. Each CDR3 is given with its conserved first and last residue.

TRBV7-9,CASSVGTGGPYGYTF
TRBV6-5,CASRYRGDYGYTF
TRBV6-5,CASSYTVSGPQHF
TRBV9,CASSNRGGTEAFF
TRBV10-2,CASSGRLAGGTDTQYF
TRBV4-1,CASSHLRTAGSGNTIYF
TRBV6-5,CASSYGQNRGLKEQYF
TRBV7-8,CASSLVLAGGPAPDTQYF
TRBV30,CAWRGHYTGELFF
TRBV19,CASSKRGETQYF
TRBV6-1,CASSEAGQRRTFF
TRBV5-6,CASSLTRSAFQETQYF
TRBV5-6,CASSLLNEQFF
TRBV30,CAWKKQGNQPQHF
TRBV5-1,CASRGTGRGEQYF
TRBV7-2,CASSLVGQYNSPLHF
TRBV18,CASSPRGGGTEAFF
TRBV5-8,CASSLGGQGSNEQFF
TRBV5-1,CASSTEAEAFF
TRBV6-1,CASSGPGTSGQETQYF
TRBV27,CASSPSTGTRAYNEQFF
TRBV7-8,CASSRWGQESSYNSPLHF
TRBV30,CAWSLASGAQETQYF
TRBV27,CASSFTGFNYGYTF
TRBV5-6,CASSLVQSNTEAFF
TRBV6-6,CASTYGGFEQYF
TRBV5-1,CASSLDLSYEQYF
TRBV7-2,CASSLTPGQASETQYF
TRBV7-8,CASSYFTGSNYGYTF
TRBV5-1,CASSLDGGGTDTQYF
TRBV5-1,CASSPDSLSGNTIYF
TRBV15,CATSEGLSPTDTQYF
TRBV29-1,CSVTRDRDEQYF
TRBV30,CAWTNVGTSGQETQYF
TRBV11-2,CASRTLQGNYGYTF
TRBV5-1,CASHGQGKLRNEKLFF
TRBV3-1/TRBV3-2,CASSHLTPDRTLLYGYTF
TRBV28,CASRDQQEYQETQYF
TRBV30,CAWSPLGGLQETQYF
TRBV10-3,CAISEIGGGRPYNEQFF
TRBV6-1,CASSGLNPTSRGPRYVQYF
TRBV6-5,CASSTLRGGGTEAFF
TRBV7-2,CASSFANLGTAKETQYF
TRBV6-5,CASSLLLGTTYEQYF
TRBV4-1,CASSLRTGVGNTIYF
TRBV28,CASTSTGSSYEQYF
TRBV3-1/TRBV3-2,CASSRDTSNQPQHF
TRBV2,CASGSGVQGANVLTF
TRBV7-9,CASSLAVGTDTQYF
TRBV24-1,CAAGKGQEFTGELFF
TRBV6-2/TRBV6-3,CASSWTGGEAFF
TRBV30,CAWSVGADGYTF
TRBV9,CASSPLAGGPYNEQFF
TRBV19,CASSIDLGTGRARTDTQYF
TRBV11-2,CASSDRDSPYEQYF
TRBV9,CASSVHPGQGNTEAFF
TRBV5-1,CASSLLTGTGSDEQFF
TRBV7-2,CASSSGGAADTQYF
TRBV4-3,CASSQDLASGEETQYF
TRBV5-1,CASSSGEATGANVLTF